The entry that follows covers one TCR beta chain sequence. Its antigen is unidentified. The sample originates from a study of T cell responses to AZD1222 COVID-19 vaccine. Findings and limits, study-wide: AZD1222 recipients seropositive at baseline numbered only 6 or 7.

Some clones are missing from TCRdb's copy, which holds only in-frame ones; the method was immunoSEQ multiplex PCR. The table records approximately 140,000 clones, 80% to 95% of them present only once. The germline CDR1 and CDR2 sequences are SNHLY and FYNNEI. V was cut by 4 bases and J by 0 bases, with 18 bases left in between. The CDR3 totals 17 residues. The TCR comes from an adult who received the AZD1222 COVID-19 vaccine. The source material was peripheral blood, sampled 28 days after the second AZD1222 dose. The chain combines TRBV2 with TRBJ1-2; possibly TRBD1 for D (6 bases). The CDR3 DNA reads as TGTGCCAGCAGTGGAGGGGGAGGGGGTCCCACTAACTATGGCTACACCTTC. It translates to CASSGGGGGPTNYGYTF.